This record covers a single TCR beta chain. The data stem from a study of blood T cell repertoires in COVID-19. Overall study: Acute and convalescent COVID-19 samples came from the United States, Italy and Spain. In each case, the material was cDNA or gDNA derived from T cells, B-cell-depleted T cells, or PBMCs.

Method: immunoSEQ multiplex PCR; TCRdb's copy keeps in-frame clones and lacks some. Of roughly 110,000 clones in the sample, 84% were seen once. The CDR3 is 11 residues long. V lost 6 bases, J lost 4 bases, and 4 bases lay in between. CDR1 SGHDN and CDR2 FVKESK come from the germline V gene. The V and J genes are TRBV14 and TRBJ2-1, with D unresolved. Sequencing input: peripheral blood. The receptor was derived from a human donor in a cohort sampled during active COVID-19. The CDR3 protein is CASSRYNEQFF. The CDR3 region has the DNA TGTGCCAGCAGTAGATACAATGAGCAGTTCTTC.